A single sample is the source of the 15 T cell receptor beta chains below, sequenced in a study of blood T cell repertoires in COVID-19. TCRdb's table, derived via immunoSEQ multiplex PCR, lists solely in-frame clones and lacks some. The repertoire holds 150,000 to 200,000 clones, with around 90% as singletons. The specimen was peripheral blood. The receptors shown here come from a man in his fifties with acute or convalescent COVID-19.

This chain uses TRBV29-1 with TRBJ2-5; D is ambiguous. CDR3 length: 13 amino acids. The ends were cut back, 5 bases at V and 2 bases at J, with 12 bases in the middle. CDR1 and CDR2 (germline): SQVTM, ANQGSEA. CDR3 DNA sequence: TGCAGCGTTTCTCAGGCCCGTCAAGAGACCCAGTACTTC. Amino acid sequence: CSVSQARQETQYF.

This chain joins TRBV5-1 and TRBJ2-2; 8 bases map to TRBD1. V trimming: 1 base; J trimming: 3 bases; junction bases outside the gene matches: 5. Germline CDR1 reads SGHRS; CDR2 reads YFSETQ. This CDR3 has 16 amino acids. DNA of the CDR3: TGCGCCAGCAGCTTGATACCAGGGGGCGACACCGGGGAGCTGTTTTTT. It is translated as CASSLIPGGDTGELFF.

The chain joins TRBV27 to TRBJ1-1; no firm D call. Trimming left V 6 bases short and J 10 bases short, with 21 bases between. In germline, CDR1 is MNHEY, CDR2 SMNVEV (reference sequence). The CDR3 totals 14 residues. CDR3 region: CASSRDTPTSAAFF. As DNA, the CDR3 is TGTGCCAGCAGCCGAGACACCCCTACATCGGCAGCTTTCTTT.

The rearrangement links TRBV5-1 to TRBJ2-1, with 13 bases aligning to TRBD2. This CDR3 comprises 16 residues. Per germline, CDR1 SGHRS and CDR2 YFSETQ. The V segment lost 0 bases and the J segment 7 bases; nucleotides outside the gene matches: 4. In DNA form, the CDR3 reads TGCGCCAGCAGCTTGGATCGACTAGCGGGAGGTAATGAGCAGTTCTTC. Its protein product is CASSLDRLAGGNEQFF.

The gene calls are TRBV5-8 and TRBJ2-7, with TRBD1 identical over 8 bases. The germline CDR1 and CDR2 sequences are SGHTS and YDEGEE. The V gene end was trimmed by 4 bases and the J gene end by 1 base; junction bases not matched to a gene: 10. This CDR3 is 16 amino acids long. This CDR3 is CASSIRTGFISYEQYF. The CDR3 DNA is TGTGCCAGCAGCATACGGACAGGGTTCATTTCCTACGAGCAGTACTTC. Full variable domain (rest looked up from reference TRBV5-8 and TRBJ2-7): EAGVTQSPTHLIKTRGQQATLRCSPISGHTSVYWYQQALGLGLQFLLWYDEGEERNRGNFPPRFSGRQFPNYSSELNVNALELEDSALYLCASSIRTGFISYEQYFGPGTRLTVT.

This rearrangement joins TRBV9 to TRBJ2-1; the match to TRBD2 covers 11 bases. Germline V gene sequence: CDR1 SGDLS, CDR2 YYNGEE. CDR3 length: 16 residues. The V gene end was trimmed by 1 base and the J gene end by 4 bases; junction bases not matched to a gene: 4. The CDR3 DNA sequence: TGTGCCAGCAGCGTATTAGCGGGAGGGCAGTACAATGAGCAGTTCTTC. Protein: CASSVLAGGQYNEQFF.

The rearrangement joins TRBV27 to TRBJ2-7; tentatively, D is TRBD2 (6 bases). V lost 4 bases and J 1 base, leaving 8 bases between the germline ends. The V gene's germline CDR1 is MNHEY and CDR2 SMNVEV (reference sequence). CDR3 length: 13 amino acids. This chain's CDR3 is CASSSRGSYEQYF. The DNA for the CDR3 is TGTGCCAGCAGTTCCCGGGGGTCCTACGAGCAGTACTTC.

The rearrangement joins TRBV27 to TRBJ1-1, with D possibly TRBD1 on 6 matching bases. CDR3 length: 14 amino acids. V was clipped by 5 bases and J by 6 bases, with 16 bases between them. Germline CDR1 reads MNHEY; CDR2 reads SMNVEV (reference sequence). CDR3 DNA sequence: TGTGCCAGCAGTGAGGACCAGGGGAAGGCTGAAGCTTTCTTT. This gives the protein CASSEDQGKAEAFF.

The chain is built from TRBV19 and TRBJ2-1; a weak D match, TRBD2 (6 bases). CDR3 size: 14 residues. Trimming removed 0 bases at V and 9 bases at J, with 12 bases between. Germline V gives CDR1 LNHDA, CDR2 SQIVND (reference sequence). CDR3 in DNA: TGTGCCAGTAGTATAGATCGGGGGTTAGGTGAGCAGTTCTTC. It is translated as CASSIDRGLGEQFF.

This chain uses TRBV28 with TRBJ1-6; 8 bases are a match to TRBD1. Germline trimming cut 4 bases from V and 8 bases from J; bases unmatched to any gene: 7. The CDR3 runs to 15 residues. CDR1 and CDR2 (germline): MDHEN, SYDVKM. For the CDR3, the DNA is TGTGCCAGCAGTTCCGTTGGACAGGGTGATTCACCCCTCCACTTT. Translating it yields CASSSVGQGDSPLHF.

The chain employs TRBV4-1 and TRBJ1-5; no definite D call. The V end was cut by 1 base, the J end by 6 bases, with 10 bases between. Looked up from germline, CDR1 is MGHRA and CDR2 is YSYEKL. The CDR3 runs to 14 residues. The CDR3 loop reads CASSQAAGIQPQHF. The CDR3 DNA reads TGCGCCAGCAGCCAAGCGGCCGGGATTCAGCCCCAGCATTTT.

The chain uses TRBV7-2 and TRBJ1-3; D is undetermined. CDR1 is SGHTA, CDR2 FQGNSA, per germline. There are 13 residues in the CDR3. V was cut by 1 base and J by 9 bases, with 10 bases left in between. The CDR3 nucleotides are TGTGCCAGCAGCTTAGGGCACCCAGGCACCATATATTTT. Its protein is CASSLGHPGTIYF.

This clone was observed once. The gene calls are TRBV28 and TRBJ2-1, with 12 positions matching TRBD2. V shed 5 bases, J shed 8 bases, and the junction held 7 bases outside the gene matches. This CDR3 spans 15 amino acids. The V gene's germline CDR1 is MDHEN and CDR2 SYDVKM. This CDR3 reads CASSETSGGSYEQFF. The CDR3 coding sequence is TGTGCCAGCAGTGAGACTAGCGGGGGAAGCTATGAGCAGTTCTTC. The variable domain in full, completed from reference TRBV28 and TRBJ2-1, reads DVKVTQSSRYLVKRTGEKVFLECVQDMDHENMFWYRQDPGLGLRLIYFSYDVKMKEKGDIPEGYSVSREKKERFSLILESASTNQTSMYLCASSETSGGSYEQFFGPGTRLTVL.

The chain links TRBV7-8 to TRBJ1-4; 8 bases are a match to TRBD1. CDR3 size: 14 residues. The ends lost 5 bases at V and 6 bases at J; junction bases unmatched: 5. The germline V gene has CDR1 SGHVS and CDR2 FQNEAQ. The CDR3 loop reads CASSRGQGDEKLFF. CDR3 bases: TGTGCCAGCAGCCGAGGACAGGGCGATGAAAAACTGTTTTTT.

Regarding this clone: This specimen includes other DNA sequences encoding the same CDR3. CDR3 sequence reads: CSVEASTEAFF. In DNA, the CDR3 is TGCAGCGTTGAGGCCAGCACTGAAGCTTTCTTT. The J gene is TRBJ1-1, the V gene TRBV29-1; D is ambiguous. V shed 3 bases and J shed 4 bases, with 6 bases lying between them. The germline gives CDR1 SQVTM, CDR2 ANQGSEA. The CDR3 has 11 amino acids.